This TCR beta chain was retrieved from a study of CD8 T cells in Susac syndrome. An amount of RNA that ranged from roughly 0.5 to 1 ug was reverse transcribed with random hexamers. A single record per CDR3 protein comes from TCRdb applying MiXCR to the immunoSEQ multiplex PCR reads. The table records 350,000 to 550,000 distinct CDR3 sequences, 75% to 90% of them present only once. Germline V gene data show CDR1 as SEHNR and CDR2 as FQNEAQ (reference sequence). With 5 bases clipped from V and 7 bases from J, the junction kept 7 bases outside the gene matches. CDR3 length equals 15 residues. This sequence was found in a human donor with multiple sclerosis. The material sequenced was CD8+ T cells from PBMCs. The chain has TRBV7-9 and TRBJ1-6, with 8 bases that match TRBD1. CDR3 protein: CASSTFRGRNSPLHF. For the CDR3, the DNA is TGTGCCAGCAGCACCTTCAGGGGGCGAAATTCACCCCTCCACTTT.